The following is a TCR beta chain sequence with its context. Its target is not known. This entry belongs to a study of cytomegalovirus exposure and HLA in healthy donors. Study-level findings and limits: The study flagged about 150 TCR beta chains as cytomegalovirus-associated.

The data were produced by immunoSEQ multiplex PCR, yet TCRdb's version contains in-frame clones alone and is incomplete. This sample has over 150,000 clones; roughly 90% occur once, and the top ten carry approximately 2.2%. Germline CDR1 is SEHNR and CDR2 is FQNEAQ (reference sequence). After removal of 3 bases from V and 3 bases from J, the junction contained 2 bases not matched to a gene. The CDR3 consists of 13 residues. This chain uses TRBV7-9 with TRBJ2-7, with 7 bases matching TRBD2. Sequencing was done on a sample of PBMCs. The sequence was collected from a woman under 30 in good health and CMV-seronegative. CDR3 sequence: CASSFTSVYEQYF. For the CDR3, the DNA is TGTGCCAGCAGCTTTACTAGCGTCTACGAGCAGTACTTC.